The clone carrying this T cell receptor (beta chain) was found many times. What it binds is not known. This record comes from a study of T cells in Graves' hyperthyroidism and ophthalmopathy. Looked up from germline, CDR1 is SNHLY and CDR2 is FYNNEI. The CDR3 runs to 14 residues. The V gene end was trimmed by 6 bases and the J gene end by 3 bases; junction bases not matched to a gene: 2. Exclusion of patients followed from uncontrolled infection, other autoimmune disease, pregnancy or lactation. Amplification of TCR beta CDR3 regions used RNA as the template. Researchers ran a first-round RT-PCR on the TCR CDR3 using the HTBI primer set. TCRdb redid the calling of the multiplex PCR reads with MiXCR, one entry per CDR3 protein. There are hundreds of thousands of distinct CDR3 sequences in the sample; around 20% occur only once, and roughly a third lies in the top ten. Study-wide points: The blood repertoire included most of the expanded thyroid clonotypes above 0.001. A model using 13 V-J features told ophthalmopathy apart from stable hyperthyroidism.

V usage is TRBV2 and J usage is TRBJ2-7; 13 bases fit TRBD2. Sequenced: blood. The TCR originated in a young man with Graves' ophthalmopathy. The chain's CDR3 is CASRRLAGGYEQYF. The CDR3 coding sequence is TGTGCCAGCAGGAGACTAGCGGGAGGCTACGAGCAGTACTTC.